The clone carrying this TCR beta chain was observed a handful of times. Its antigen is undetermined. These data belong to a study of blood T cells in healthy people across ages. Study-wide results and limits: Getting older went along with TCR beta diversity per million T cells dropping roughly linearly.

In germline, CDR1 is SGDLS, CDR2 YYNGEE. Trimming left V 1 base short and J 5 bases short, with 18 bases between. The CDR3 length is 16 residues. The second PCR ran about 6 to 12 cycles with a sample-barcoded 5' primer and J-beta primers. Every sample produced at least 2.5 million CDR3-containing paired-end reads. MiXCR, run by TCRdb on the 5' RACE reads, gives a single entry per CDR3 protein. This table has 1.5 million to 2 million distinct CDR3 sequences, roughly 28% appearing once. The chain carries TRBV9 and TRBJ2-5; D call uncertain. The TCR was taken from a woman under 40 in good health. Material: blood. CDR3 sequence reads: CASSVRALQGMETQYF. For the CDR3, the DNA is TGTGCCAGCAGCGTACGGGCTCTCCAAGGAATGGAGACCCAGTACTTC.